These T cell receptor beta chains were read from a single sample in a study of blood T cell repertoires in COVID-19. TCRdb keeps only in-frame clones here, not all; method: immunoSEQ multiplex PCR. In the table there are some 300,000 clones, around 90% of which are singletons. The sequenced material came from peripheral blood. The receptors were gathered from a woman aged 40 to 50 with COVID-19, enrolled during active disease. Both conserved end residues are part of each CDR3.

17,TRBV7-9,TRBJ1-3,CASSLGAGVHSGNTIYF
14,TRBV19,TRBJ1-6,CASRGRGSFSPLHF
17,TRBV4-1,TRBJ2-7,CASSRNGWAGATYEQYF
15,TRBV6-6,TRBJ1-3,CASSPRQGTGNTIYF
13,TRBV28,TRBJ2-7,CASSSPGGYEQYF
19,TRBV7-9,TRBJ1-2,CASSSPAGDRGLYNYGYTF
16,TRBV7-3,TRBJ2-2,CASSPPRQGGTGELFF
14,TRBV30,TRBJ2-2,CAWGFTGSGGELFF
16,TRBV29-1,TRBJ2-6,CSARDIDLSGANVLTF
17,TRBV27,TRBJ2-1,CASRHRTSGSAYNEQFF
16,TRBV7-2,TRBJ1-6,CASSPQTGAFSSPLHF
16,TRBV28,TRBJ1-6,CASRLRIGGQNSPLHF
16,TRBV27,TRBJ2-2,CASSFTTSLNTGELFF